Listed below are T cell receptor beta chains from one sample, sequenced in a study of shared clonotypes between healthy human individuals. Profiling relied on immunoSEQ multiplex PCR, and the TCRdb table lists in-frame clones only, not all of them. Found here are some 510,000 clones, approximately 85% of them singletons; the top ten hold approximately 12%. Sequencing input: PBMCs. These receptors came from a woman in her thirties or forties in good health. Some clones in this sample may be carry-over from other donors' samples. CDR3s include the opening cysteine and the closing phenylalanine or tryptophan. Only part of the rows carry a size: once, few, many, or a class if the clone is expanded.

>TRBJ2-2|TRBV5-4|.
CASSEDKNTGELFF
>TRBJ2-1|TRBV15|.
CATSRDHSGGNEQFF
>TRBJ2-2|TRBV27|.
CASSLNTGDTGELFF
>TRBJ1-2|TRBV6-1|.
CASNRQGGNYGYTF
>TRBJ2-7|TRBV29-1|.
CSVRSQGIDEQYF
>TRBJ2-1|TRBV7-3|.
CASSFGSFTEQFF
>TRBJ2-3|TRBV6-4|.
CASSESLAETDTQYF
>TRBJ2-7|TRBV15|.
CATSRDRVGFYEQYF
>TRBJ1-2|TRBV27|.
CASSLTKRDRRNYGYTF
>TRBJ2-1|TRBV7-2|once
CASSLVLAGVGEQFF
>TRBJ1-2|TRBV27|.
CASRPGGLYGYTF
>TRBJ2-5|TRBV19|many
CASSLAGTGGETQYF
>TRBJ2-7|TRBV7-2|.
CASSLLPASYEQYF
>TRBJ2-5|TRBV15|.
CATSRGTSGRAKTQYF
>TRBJ1-1|TRBV10-3|.
CASTGGNMNTEAFF
>TRBJ2-7|TRBV5-1|.
CASSLELATYEQYF
>TRBJ2-1|TRBV5-6|many
CASSFFSGRIGVEQFF
>TRBJ1-1|TRBV27|.
CASSAQQGRNTEAFF
>TRBJ2-7|TRBV28|.
CASSSAGVRGYEQYF
>TRBJ2-2|TRBV21-1|.
CASSKARCSGNFGELFF
>TRBJ1-4|TRBV19|.
CASSKGLNEKLFF
>TRBJ1-1|TRBV7-3|.
CASSSTGALREAFF
>TRBJ1-1|TRBV6-1|.
CANTRAGTGSTEAFF
>TRBJ1-2|TRBV28|.
CASRRAGQPNYGYTF
>TRBJ2-2|TRBV2|.
CASSPGTSGSGELFF
>TRBJ2-2|TRBV5-4|.
CASSLTGGSTGELFF
>TRBJ2-7|TRBV30|.
CAWSVASGYEQYF
>TRBJ2-5|TRBV2|few
CASSRQFQETQYF
>TRBJ2-3|TRBV15|.
CATSRSLRGTDTQYF